The T cell receptor beta chain under discussion was sequenced for a study of blood T cell repertoires in COVID-19. Study summary: Samples of COVID-19 (acute and convalescent) were obtained from the United States, Italy and Spain.

V gave up 1 base and J gave up 9 bases, with 10 bases separating them. The V gene's germline CDR1 is SGHAT and CDR2 FQNNGV. The CDR3 sequence is 13 residues long. Sequencing was performed with immunoSEQ multiplex PCR; in TCRdb, only in-frame clones are kept and a portion is missing. The table lists about 170,000 clones, 70% to 85% of them singletons. The sequencing sample was made of peripheral blood. This TCR was recovered from a woman aged 40 to 50 with COVID-19, enrolled during active disease. V usage is TRBV11-2 and J usage is TRBJ2-1; a possible D gene is TRBD2 (5 bases). The CDR3 region is CASSLVLAAEQFF. In DNA form, the CDR3 reads TGTGCCAGCAGCTTAGTCCTAGCAGCTGAGCAGTTCTTC.